The rows below give T cell receptor beta chains drawn from one sample of a study of cytomegalovirus exposure and HLA in healthy donors. Measured with immunoSEQ multiplex PCR; TCRdb has only the in-frame clones, and not every one. The sample holds under 150,000 clones; approximately 80% are singletons and the top ten take about 1.8%. Input material: PBMCs. All receptors come from a man between 18 and 29 years old in good health and CMV-seronegative. Each CDR3 is given with its conserved first and last residue. D genes are given only for firm matches.

NA,TRBV19,CAAGEGRNNSPLHF
TRBD1,TRBV9,CASSPPQGAPLHF
NA,TRBV7-3,CASSSGQSRTDTQYF
NA,TRBV27,CASLFQGGGNEQFF
NA,TRBV9,CASTTGEAGRAEAFF
NA,TRBV6-1,CASGSENLQETQYF
TRBD1,TRBV13,CASSPGTDYSGNTIYF
NA,TRBV7-2,CASSFDSYQPQHF
NA,TRBV7-6,CASSPGGWLDGYTF
NA,TRBV7-2,CASSLRVKGNEKLFF
NA,TRBV11-3,CASSKGVGEQYF
TRBD1,TRBV4-1,CASSLTGTGNYEQYF